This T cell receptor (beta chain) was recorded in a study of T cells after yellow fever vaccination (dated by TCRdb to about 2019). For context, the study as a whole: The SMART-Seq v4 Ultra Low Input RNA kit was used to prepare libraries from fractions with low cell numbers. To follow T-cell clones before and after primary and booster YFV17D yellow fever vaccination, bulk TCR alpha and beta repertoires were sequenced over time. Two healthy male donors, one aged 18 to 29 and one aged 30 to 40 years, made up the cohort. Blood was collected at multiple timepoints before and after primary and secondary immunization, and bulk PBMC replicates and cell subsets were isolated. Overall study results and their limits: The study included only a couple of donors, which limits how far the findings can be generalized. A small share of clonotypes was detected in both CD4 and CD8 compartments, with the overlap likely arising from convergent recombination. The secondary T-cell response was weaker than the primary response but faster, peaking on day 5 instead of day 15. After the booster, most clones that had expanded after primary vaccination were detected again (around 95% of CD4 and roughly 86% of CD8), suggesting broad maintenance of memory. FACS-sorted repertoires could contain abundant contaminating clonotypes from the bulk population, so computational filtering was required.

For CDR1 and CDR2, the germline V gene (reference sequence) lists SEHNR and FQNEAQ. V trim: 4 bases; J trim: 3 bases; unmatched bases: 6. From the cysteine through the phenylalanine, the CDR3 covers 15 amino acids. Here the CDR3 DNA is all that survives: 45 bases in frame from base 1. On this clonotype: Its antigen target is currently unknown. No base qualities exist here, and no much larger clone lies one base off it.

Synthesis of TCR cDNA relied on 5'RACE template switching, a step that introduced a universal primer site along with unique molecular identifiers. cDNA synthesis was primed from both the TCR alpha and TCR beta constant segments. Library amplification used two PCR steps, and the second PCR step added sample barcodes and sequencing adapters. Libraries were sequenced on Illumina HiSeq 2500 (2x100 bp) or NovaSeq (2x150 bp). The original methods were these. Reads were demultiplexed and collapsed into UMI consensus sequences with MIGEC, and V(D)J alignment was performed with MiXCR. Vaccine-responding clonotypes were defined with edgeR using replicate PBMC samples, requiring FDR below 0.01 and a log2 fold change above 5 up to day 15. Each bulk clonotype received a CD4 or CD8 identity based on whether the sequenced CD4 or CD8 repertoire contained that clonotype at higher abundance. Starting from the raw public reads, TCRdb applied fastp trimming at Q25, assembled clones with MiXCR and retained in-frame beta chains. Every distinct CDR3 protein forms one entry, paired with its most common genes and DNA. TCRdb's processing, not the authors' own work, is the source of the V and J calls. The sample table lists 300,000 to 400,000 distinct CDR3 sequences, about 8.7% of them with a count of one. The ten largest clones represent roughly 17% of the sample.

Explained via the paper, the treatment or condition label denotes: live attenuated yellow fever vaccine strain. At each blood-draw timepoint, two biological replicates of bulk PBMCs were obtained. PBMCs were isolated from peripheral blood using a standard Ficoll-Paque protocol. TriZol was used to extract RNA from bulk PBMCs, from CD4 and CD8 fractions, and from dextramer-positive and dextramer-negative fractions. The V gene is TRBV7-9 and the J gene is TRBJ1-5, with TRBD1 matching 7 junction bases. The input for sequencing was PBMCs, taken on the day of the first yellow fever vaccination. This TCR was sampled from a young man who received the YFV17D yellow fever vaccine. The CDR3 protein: CASSSTGMLNQPQHF. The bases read TGTGCCAGCAGCTCGACAGGGATGCTCAATCAGCCCCAGCATTTT.